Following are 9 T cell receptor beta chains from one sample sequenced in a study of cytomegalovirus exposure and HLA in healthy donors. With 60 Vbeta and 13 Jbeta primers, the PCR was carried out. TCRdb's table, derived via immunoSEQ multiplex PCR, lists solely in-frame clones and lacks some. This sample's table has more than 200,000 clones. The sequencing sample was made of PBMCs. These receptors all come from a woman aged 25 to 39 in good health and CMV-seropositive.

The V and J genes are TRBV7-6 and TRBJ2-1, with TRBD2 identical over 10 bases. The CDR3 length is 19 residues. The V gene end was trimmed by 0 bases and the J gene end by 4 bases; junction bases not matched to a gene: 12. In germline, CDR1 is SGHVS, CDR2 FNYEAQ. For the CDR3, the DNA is TGTGCCAGCAGCTTAGCCGGTGGGCTAGCGGGGGCCCTATACAATGAGCAGTTCTTC. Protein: CASSLAGGLAGALYNEQFF.

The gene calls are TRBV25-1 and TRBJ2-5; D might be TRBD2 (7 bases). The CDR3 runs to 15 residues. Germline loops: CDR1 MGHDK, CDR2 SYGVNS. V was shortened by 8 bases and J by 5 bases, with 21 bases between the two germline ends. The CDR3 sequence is CASRRGGAETETQYF. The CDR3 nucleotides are TGTGCCAGCCGAAGGGGGGGGGCTGAGACGGAGACCCAGTACTTC.

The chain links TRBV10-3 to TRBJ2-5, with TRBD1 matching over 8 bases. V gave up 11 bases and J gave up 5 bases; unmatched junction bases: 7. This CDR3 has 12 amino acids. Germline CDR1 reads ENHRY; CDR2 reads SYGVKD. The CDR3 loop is CAVSGGAETQYF. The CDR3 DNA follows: TGTGCCGTTTCAGGGGGCGCCGAGACCCAGTACTTC.

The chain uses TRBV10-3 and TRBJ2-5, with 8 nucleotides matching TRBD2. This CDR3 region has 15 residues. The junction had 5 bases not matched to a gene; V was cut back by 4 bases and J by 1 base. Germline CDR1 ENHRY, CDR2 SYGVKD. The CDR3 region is CAISGEAGGQETQYF. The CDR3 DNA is TGTGCCATCAGTGGTGAGGCGGGGGGCCAAGAGACCCAGTACTTC.

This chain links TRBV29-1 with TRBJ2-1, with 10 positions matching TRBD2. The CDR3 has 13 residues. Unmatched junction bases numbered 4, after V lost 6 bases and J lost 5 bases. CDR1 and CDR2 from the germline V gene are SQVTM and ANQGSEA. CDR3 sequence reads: CSVAGLANNEQFF. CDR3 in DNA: TGCAGCGTAGCGGGACTAGCGAACAATGAGCAGTTCTTC.

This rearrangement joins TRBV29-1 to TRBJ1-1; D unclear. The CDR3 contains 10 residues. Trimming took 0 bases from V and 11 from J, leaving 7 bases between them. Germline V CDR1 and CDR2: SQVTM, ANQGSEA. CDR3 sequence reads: CSVEDGVAFF. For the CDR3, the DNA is TGCAGCGTTGAAGACGGGGTGGCTTTCTTT.

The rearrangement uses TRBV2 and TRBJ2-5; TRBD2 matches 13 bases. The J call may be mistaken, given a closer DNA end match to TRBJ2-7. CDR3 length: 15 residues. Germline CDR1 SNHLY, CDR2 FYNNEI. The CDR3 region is CASSPRLAGGYEQYF. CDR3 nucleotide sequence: TGTGCCAGCAGCCCTAGACTAGCGGGGGGCTACGAGCAGTACTTC.

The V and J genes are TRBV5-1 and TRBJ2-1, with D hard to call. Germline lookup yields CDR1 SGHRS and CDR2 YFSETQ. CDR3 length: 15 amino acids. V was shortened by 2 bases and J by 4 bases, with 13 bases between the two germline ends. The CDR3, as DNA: TGCGCCAGCAGCTTATCGAGCGCCGGGTACAATGAGCAGTTCTTC. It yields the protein CASSLSSAGYNEQFF.

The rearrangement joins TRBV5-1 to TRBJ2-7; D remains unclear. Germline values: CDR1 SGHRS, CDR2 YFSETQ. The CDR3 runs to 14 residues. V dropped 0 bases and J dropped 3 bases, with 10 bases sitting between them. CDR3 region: CASSLAWLSYEQYF. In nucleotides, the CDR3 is TGCGCCAGCAGCTTGGCCTGGCTCAGCTACGAGCAGTACTTC.